Detailed here is one T cell receptor beta chain. The data were obtained in a study of control samples from healthy donors and cancer patients. This table comes from immunoSEQ multiplex PCR, and its TCRdb copy is limited to in-frame clones, with some not included. The data hold some 130,000 clones, with roughly 92% observed a single time. Trimming removed 3 bases from V and 0 bases from J; junction bases left unmatched: 4. Per the germline V gene, CDR1 is SGHTA and CDR2 is FQGTGA. The CDR3 has 16 residues. What was sequenced was blood. This TCR derives from a young man in good health. The V and J genes are TRBV7-3 and TRBJ2-2, with 7 bases fitting TRBD2. CDR3 in amino acids: CASSFYGGSNTGELFF. The CDR3 DNA follows: TGTGCCAGCAGCTTTTACGGGGGGTCGAACACCGGGGAGCTGTTTTTT.